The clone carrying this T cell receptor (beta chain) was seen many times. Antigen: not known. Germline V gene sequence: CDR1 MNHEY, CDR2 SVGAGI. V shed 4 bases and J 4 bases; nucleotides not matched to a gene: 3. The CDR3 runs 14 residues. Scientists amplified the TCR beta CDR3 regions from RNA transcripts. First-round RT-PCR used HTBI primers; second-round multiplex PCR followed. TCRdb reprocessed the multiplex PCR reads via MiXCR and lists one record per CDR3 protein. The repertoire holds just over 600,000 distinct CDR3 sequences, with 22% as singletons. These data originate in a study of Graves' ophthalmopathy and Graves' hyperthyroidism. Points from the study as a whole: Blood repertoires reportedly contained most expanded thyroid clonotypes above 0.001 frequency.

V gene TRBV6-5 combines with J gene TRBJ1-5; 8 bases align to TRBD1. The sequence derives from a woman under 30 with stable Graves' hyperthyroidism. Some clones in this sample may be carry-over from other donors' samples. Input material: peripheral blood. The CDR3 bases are TGTGCCAGCAGTTCGGACAGGGCAAATCAGCCCCAGCATTTT. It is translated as CASSSDRANQPQHF.